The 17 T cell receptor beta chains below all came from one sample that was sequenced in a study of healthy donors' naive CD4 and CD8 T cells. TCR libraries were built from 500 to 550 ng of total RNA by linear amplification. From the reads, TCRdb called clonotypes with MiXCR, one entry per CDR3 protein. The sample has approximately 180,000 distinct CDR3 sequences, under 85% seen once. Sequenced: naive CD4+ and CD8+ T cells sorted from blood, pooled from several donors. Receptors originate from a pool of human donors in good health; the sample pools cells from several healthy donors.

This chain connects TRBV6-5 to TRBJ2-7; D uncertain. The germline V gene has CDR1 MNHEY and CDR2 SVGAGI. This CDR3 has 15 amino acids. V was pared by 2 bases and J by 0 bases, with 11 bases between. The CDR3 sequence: CASSYLKQTSYEQYF. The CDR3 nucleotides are TGTGCCAGCAGTTACCTTAAACAGACCTCCTACGAGCAGTACTTC.

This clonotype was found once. The CDR3 loop reads CASSEAWRIRGNEQFF. Written as DNA, the CDR3 is TGTGCCAGCAGTGAAGCTTGGCGCATTCGTGGCAATGAGCAGTTCTTC. The chain joins TRBV6-8 to TRBJ2-1, with D uncertain. The V gene lost 5 bases and the J gene lost 6 bases, with 20 bases spanning the gap. The CDR3 covers 16 residues. Germline lookup yields CDR1 MNHGY and CDR2 SAAAGT.

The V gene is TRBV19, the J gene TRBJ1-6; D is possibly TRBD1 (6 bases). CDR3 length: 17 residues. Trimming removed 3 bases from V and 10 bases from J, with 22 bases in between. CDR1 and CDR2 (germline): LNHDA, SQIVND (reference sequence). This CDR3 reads CASSISTLQGVYSPLHF. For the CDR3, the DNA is TGTGCCAGTAGTATCTCGACCCTACAGGGAGTTTACTCACCCCTCCACTTT.

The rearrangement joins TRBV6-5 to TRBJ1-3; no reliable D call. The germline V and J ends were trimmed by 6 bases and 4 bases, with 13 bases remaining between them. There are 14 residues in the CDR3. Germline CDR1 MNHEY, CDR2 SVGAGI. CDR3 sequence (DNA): TGTGCCAGCAGCCCCGGGTCGACGGGAAACACCATATATTTT. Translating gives CASSPGSTGNTIYF.

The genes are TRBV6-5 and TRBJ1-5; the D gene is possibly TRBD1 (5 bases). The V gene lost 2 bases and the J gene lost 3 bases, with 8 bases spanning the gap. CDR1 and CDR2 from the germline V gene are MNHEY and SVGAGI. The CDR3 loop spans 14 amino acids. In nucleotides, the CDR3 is TGTGCCAGCAGTTACAACAGGTTCAATCAGCCCCAGCATTTT. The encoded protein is CASSYNRFNQPQHF.

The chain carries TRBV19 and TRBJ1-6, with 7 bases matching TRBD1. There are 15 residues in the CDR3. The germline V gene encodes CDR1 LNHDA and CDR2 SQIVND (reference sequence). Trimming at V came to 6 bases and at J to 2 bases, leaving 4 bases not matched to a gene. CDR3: CASRTGSTYNSPLHF. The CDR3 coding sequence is TGTGCCAGTAGGACAGGGTCTACCTATAATTCACCCCTCCACTTT.

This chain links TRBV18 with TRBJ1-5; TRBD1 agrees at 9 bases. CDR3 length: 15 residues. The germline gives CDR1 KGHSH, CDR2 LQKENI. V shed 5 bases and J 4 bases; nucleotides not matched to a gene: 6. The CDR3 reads CASSSEGTGNQPQHF. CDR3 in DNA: TGTGCCAGCTCATCGGAAGGGACAGGGAATCAGCCCCAGCATTTT.

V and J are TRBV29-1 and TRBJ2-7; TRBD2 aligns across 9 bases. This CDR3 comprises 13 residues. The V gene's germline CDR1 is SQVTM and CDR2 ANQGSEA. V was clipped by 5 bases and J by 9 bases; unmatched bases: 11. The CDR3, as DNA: TGCAGCGTTCCTTCTAGCGGGGATTTAGGGCAGTACTTC. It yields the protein CSVPSSGDLGQYF.

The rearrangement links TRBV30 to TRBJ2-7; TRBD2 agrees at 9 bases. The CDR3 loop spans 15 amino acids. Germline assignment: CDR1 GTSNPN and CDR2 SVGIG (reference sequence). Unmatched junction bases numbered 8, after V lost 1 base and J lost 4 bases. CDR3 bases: TGTGCCTGGAGTGGATCGACTAGCGGACCTTACGAGCAGTACTTC. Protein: CAWSGSTSGPYEQYF.

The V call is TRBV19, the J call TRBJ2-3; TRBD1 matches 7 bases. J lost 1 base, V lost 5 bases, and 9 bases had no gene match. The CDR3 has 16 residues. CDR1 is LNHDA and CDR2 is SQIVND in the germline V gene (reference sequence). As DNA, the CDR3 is TGTGCCAGTAGTCTTCCACAGGGGAAGGGCACAGATACGCAGTATTTT. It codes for CASSLPQGKGTDTQYF. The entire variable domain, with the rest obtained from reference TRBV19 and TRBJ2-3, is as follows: DGGITQSPKYLFRKEGQNVTLSCEQNLNHDAMYWYRQDPGQGLRLIYYSQIVNDFQKGDIAEGYSVSREKKESFPLTVTSAQKNPTAFYLCASSLPQGKGTDTQYFGPGTRLTVL.

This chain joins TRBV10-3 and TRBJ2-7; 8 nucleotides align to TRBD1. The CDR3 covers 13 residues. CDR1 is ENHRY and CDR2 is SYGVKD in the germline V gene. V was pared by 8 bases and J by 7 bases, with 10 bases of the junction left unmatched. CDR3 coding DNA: TGTGCCATCCTAAACGGACAGGGTGGGGAGCAGTACTTC. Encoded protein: CAILNGQGGEQYF.

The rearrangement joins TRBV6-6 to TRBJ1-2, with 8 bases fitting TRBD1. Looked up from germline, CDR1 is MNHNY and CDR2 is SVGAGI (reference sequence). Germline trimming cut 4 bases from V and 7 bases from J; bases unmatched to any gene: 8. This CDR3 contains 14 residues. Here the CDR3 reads CASSSPGGASGYTF. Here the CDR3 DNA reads TGTGCCAGCAGTTCCCCAGGGGGCGCAAGTGGCTACACCTTC.

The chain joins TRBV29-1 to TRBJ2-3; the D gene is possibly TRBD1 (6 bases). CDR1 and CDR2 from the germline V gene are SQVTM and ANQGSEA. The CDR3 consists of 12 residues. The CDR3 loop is CYARGGEDTQYF. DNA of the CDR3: TGCTACGCAAGAGGGGGTGAAGATACGCAGTATTTT.

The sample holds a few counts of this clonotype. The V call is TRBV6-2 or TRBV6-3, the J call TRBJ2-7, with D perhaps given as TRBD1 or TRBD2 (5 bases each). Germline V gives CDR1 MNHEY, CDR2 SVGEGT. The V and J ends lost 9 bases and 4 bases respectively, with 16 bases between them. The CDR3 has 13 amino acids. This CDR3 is CASTTLGEYEQYF. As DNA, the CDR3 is TGTGCCAGTACCACCTTGGGGGAATACGAGCAGTACTTC.

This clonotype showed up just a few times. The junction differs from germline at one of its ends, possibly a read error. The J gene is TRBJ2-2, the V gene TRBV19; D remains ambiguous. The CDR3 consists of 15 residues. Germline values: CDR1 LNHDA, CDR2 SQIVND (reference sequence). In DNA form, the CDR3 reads TGTACCAGTAGTACCCTAGACTGGCCGGGCGGGGAGCTGTTTTTT. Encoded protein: CTSSTLDWPGGELFF.

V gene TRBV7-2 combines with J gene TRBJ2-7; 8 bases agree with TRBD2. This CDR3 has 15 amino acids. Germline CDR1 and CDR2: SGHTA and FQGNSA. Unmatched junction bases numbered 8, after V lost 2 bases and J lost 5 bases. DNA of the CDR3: TGTGCCAGCAGCTTATATCGGCGGGGGGTTAACGAGCAGTACTTC. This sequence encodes CASSLYRRGVNEQYF.

The CDR3 DNA reads as TGTGCCACCTCAGTGGCGGGAGGGCGGGGCGAGCAGTACTTC. Its translation: CATSVAGGRGEQYF. This chain links TRBV6-5 with TRBJ2-7; 9 bases line up with TRBD2. Losses at the gene ends were 10 bases for V and 6 bases for J; bases not matched to a gene: 13. CDR1 is MNHEY and CDR2 is SVGAGI in the germline V gene. The CDR3 has 14 amino acids.